The clone carrying this TCR beta chain was detected ten times or more. What it recognizes is unknown. One entry per CDR3 protein, called by TCRdb with MiXCR from the reads. The data show around 440,000 distinct CDR3 sequences, with around 11% seen just once and approximately 10% held by the top ten. This sample stems from a study of T cell repertoires in cytomegalovirus infection. CDR1 and CDR2 from the germline V gene are MGHDK and SYGVNS. The germline V and J ends were trimmed by 3 bases and 1 base, with 9 bases remaining between them. The CDR3 runs to 14 residues. Study results and caveats: HLA-C-restricted CMV-specific TCR beta clonotypes prevailed in the ex vivo response.

This TCR was sampled from a human donor in good health (CMV status not recorded). Some clones in this sample may be carry-over from other donors' samples. J is TRBJ1-1 and V is TRBV25-1, with D uncertain. Specimen: PBMCs. CDR3: CASSEWTENTEAFF. As DNA, the CDR3 is TGTGCCAGCAGTGAGTGGACTGAGAACACTGAAGCTTTCTTT.